This paragraph covers one T cell receptor (beta chain) sequence. V was shortened by 7 bases and J by 4 bases, with 17 bases between the two germline ends. CDR1 is SQVTM, CDR2 ANQGSEA, per germline. CDR3 length equals 14 residues. These data originate in a study of shared clonotypes between healthy human individuals. The study enrolled healthy HIV-negative adults without recent acute infections or vaccinations as donors. All donors were Caucasian adults living in Nashville, Tennessee. Assay: immunoSEQ multiplex PCR; the TCRdb copy retains only in-frame clones and omits some. Here the sample spans around 1.5 million clones, 95% to 99% being singletons.

J is TRBJ2-1 and V is TRBV29-1, with D possibly TRBD2 on 6 matching bases. The sequence was obtained from a man aged 25-45 years in good health. Sequenced material: naive CD4+ T cells sorted from blood. Regarding subset: CD45RA+ positively selected. The CDR3 DNA reads TGCAGCGCCGAGTGGGCGGGATCATACAATGAGCAGTTCTTC. It translates to CSAEWAGSYNEQFF.